One TCR beta chain is described in this entry. The data belong to a study of shared T cell receptors in the human thymus. Data came from immunoSEQ multiplex PCR; TCRdb stores just in-frame clones and leaves some out. This sample yields about 380,000 clones, of which 95% are seen a single time; 0.015% to 0.025% belongs to the top ten. CDR3 size: 15 residues. Germline V gene data show CDR1 as SGHTA and CDR2 as FQGNSA. Trimming pared 2 bases from V and 2 bases from J, leaving 13 bases between. The receptor was derived from a human donor. Sequencing input: thymocytes. The genes are TRBV7-2 and TRBJ2-7; D is unclear. The CDR3 is CASSLRAERTYEQYF. CDR3 bases: TGTGCCAGCAGCTTAAGGGCAGAAAGGACCTACGAGCAGTACTTC. Full variable domain (outside the CDR3, taken from reference TRBV7-2 and TRBJ2-7): GAGVSQSPSNKVTEKGKDVELRCDPISGHTALYWYRQSLGQGLEFLIYFQGNSAPDKSGLPSDRFSAERTGGSVSTLTIQRTQQEDSAVYLCASSLRAERTYEQYFGPGTRLTVT.